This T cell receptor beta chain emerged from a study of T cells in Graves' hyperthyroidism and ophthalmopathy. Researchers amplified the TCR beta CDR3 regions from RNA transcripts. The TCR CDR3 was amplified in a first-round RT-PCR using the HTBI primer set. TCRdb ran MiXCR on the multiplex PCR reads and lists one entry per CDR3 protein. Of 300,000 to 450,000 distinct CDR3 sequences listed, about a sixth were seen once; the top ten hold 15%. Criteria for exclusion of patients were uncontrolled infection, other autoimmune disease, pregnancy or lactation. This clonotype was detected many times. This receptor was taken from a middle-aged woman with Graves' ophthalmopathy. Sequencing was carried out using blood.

In nucleotides, the CDR3 is TGTGCCATCAGTGAGGGGGCGAGAGGCTACACCTTC. It codes for CAISEGARGYTF. The chain couples TRBV10-3 to TRBJ1-2; perhaps TRBD1 as D (5 bases). The CDR3 consists of 12 residues. V dropped 2 bases and J dropped 8 bases, with 9 bases sitting between them. Germline V gives CDR1 ENHRY, CDR2 SYGVKD.